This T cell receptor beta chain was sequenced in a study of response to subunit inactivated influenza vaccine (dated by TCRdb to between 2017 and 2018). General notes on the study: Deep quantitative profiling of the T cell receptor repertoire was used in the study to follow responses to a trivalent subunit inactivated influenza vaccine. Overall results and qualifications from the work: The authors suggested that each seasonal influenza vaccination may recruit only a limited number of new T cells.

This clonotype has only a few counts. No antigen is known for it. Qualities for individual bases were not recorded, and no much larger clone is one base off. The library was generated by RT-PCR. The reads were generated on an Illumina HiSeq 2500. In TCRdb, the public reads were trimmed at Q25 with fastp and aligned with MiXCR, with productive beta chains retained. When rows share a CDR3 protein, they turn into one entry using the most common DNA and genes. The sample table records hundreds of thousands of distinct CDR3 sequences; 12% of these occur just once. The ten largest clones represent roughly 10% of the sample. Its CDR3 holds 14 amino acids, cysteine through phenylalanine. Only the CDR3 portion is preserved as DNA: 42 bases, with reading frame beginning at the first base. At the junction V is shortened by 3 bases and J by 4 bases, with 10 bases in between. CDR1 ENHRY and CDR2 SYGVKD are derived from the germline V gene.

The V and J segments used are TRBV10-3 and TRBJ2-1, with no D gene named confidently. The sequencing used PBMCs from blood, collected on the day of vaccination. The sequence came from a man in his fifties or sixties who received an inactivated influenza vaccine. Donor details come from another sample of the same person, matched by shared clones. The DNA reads TGTGCCATCAGTGATGCTAGAGGTTACAATGAGCAGTTCTTC. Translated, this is CAISDARGYNEQFF.